Listed below are T cell receptor beta chains from one sample, sequenced in a study of CD8+ T cells in alopecia areata. Generated by immunoSEQ multiplex PCR, the TCRdb table keeps only in-frame clones and is missing some. The table lists tens of thousands of clones, 29% of them singletons. The sample in question was CD8+ T cells sorted from blood, obtained at week 4, from a patient treated with tofacitinib. These receptors were collected from a human donor with alopecia areata. The CDR3 runs from the conserved cysteine through the conserved F or W. A D gene is named only where the DNA matches it firmly. Clone size, where shown, is once, few, many, or a class for clones that have expanded.

TRBV7-9	few	TRBJ2-3	NA	TGTGCCAGCAGCTTTGACGGGACGAAGACGCAGTATTTT	CASSFDGTKTQYF
TRBV4-1	few	TRBJ2-7	NA	TGCGCCAGCAGCCAAGACAACGGACACCTCTACGAGCAGTACTTC	CASSQDNGHLYEQYF
TRBV29-1	few	TRBJ2-1	NA	TGCAGCGCCGACTACAATGAGCAGTTCTTC	CSADYNEQFF
TRBV6-5	few	TRBJ2-7	NA	TGTGCCAGCAGTTACGAGCAGTACTTC	CASSYEQYF
TRBV7-9	NA	TRBJ2-1	NA	TGTGCCAGCCGCTCGAGAGGAGGGCCCTCCTACAATGAGCAGTTCTTC	CASRSRGGPSYNEQFF
TRBV29-1	NA	TRBJ2-5	NA	TGCAGCGCCATGCCAGGGTGGGGGCCCCAAGAGACCCAGTACTTC	CSAMPGWGPQETQYF
TRBV6-5	few	TRBJ1-5	NA	TGTGCCAGCAGAACCCTCCAGCCCCAGCATTTT	CASRTLQPQHF
TRBV5-6	few	TRBJ2-1	TRBD2	TGTGCCAGCAGCCCGGGGACTAGCGGAATGTACAATGAGCAGTTCTTC	CASSPGTSGMYNEQFF
TRBV27	NA	TRBJ2-5	TRBD1	TGTGCCAGCAAAACTACACCAGGGGGCCAAGAGACCCAGTACTTC	CASKTTPGGQETQYF
TRBV4-3	few	TRBJ1-5	NA	TGCGCCAGCAGCCAAGATCTTTTCGGGGTTCATAGCAATCAGCCCCAGCATTTT	CASSQDLFGVHSNQPQHF
TRBV27	NA	TRBJ2-7	NA	TGTGCCAGCAGTTTCGGGACTCCCGCCTACGAGCAGTACTTC	CASSFGTPAYEQYF
TRBV15	NA	TRBJ2-1	TRBD1	TGTGCCACCAGCGGTGGGGACAGCCTGTATAATGAGCAGTTCTTC	CATSGGDSLYNEQFF
TRBV7-9	NA	TRBJ2-5	NA	TGTGCCAGCAGCCCACCGGGGGCCGAGACCCAGTACTTC	CASSPPGAETQYF
TRBV11-2	few	TRBJ2-1	NA	TGTGCCAGCAGCCCGGACCCCAGGGGATATGAGCAGTTCTTC	CASSPDPRGYEQFF
TRBV11-2	few	TRBJ2-1	NA	TGTGCCAGCAGCTTAGAATCCGGGGGTCGGGATCCCTACAATGAGCAGTTCTTC	CASSLESGGRDPYNEQFF
TRBV7-2	few	TRBJ1-2	NA	TGTGCCAGCAGCTACCCGACAGCTAACTATGGCTACACCTTC	CASSYPTANYGYTF
TRBV5-1	large	TRBJ2-3	NA	TGCGCCAGCAGCCCCTATGGGGGAACGCAGTATTTT	CASSPYGGTQYF
TRBV9	NA	TRBJ2-1	NA	TGTGCCAGCAGCGTACGAGAGAATGAGCAGTTCTTC	CASSVRENEQFF
TRBV29-1	NA	TRBJ2-7	TRBD1	TGCAGCGTCTCAGGGGGTGGGGAGCAGTACTTC	CSVSGGGEQYF
TRBV29-1	NA	TRBJ2-3	NA	TGCAGCGCCACACCGGGGACCAGCACAGATACGCAGTATTTT	CSATPGTSTDTQYF
TRBV7-6	NA	TRBJ2-2	NA	TGTGCCAGCAGCGGGTCGGGGGGCCGGTCCGGGGAGCTGTTTTTT	CASSGSGGRSGELFF
TRBV2	NA	TRBJ2-1	NA	TGTGCCAGCAGTGTTTTTCGGGTCGGAACGGACGAGCAGTTCTTC	CASSVFRVGTDEQFF
TRBV29-1	few	TRBJ2-2	NA	TGCAGCGTTCTCAGGGGTACCGGGGAGCTGTTTTTT	CSVLRGTGELFF
TRBV27	NA	TRBJ2-1	TRBD1	TGTGCCAGCAAGAGACAGGGCCATGAGCAGTTCTTC	CASKRQGHEQFF
TRBV30	NA	TRBJ1-2	TRBD1	TGTGCCTGGAGTTCCGGGACAGGGGGCAGCTATGGCTACACCTTC	CAWSSGTGGSYGYTF
TRBV7-6	few	TRBJ2-5	NA	TGTGCCAGCAGCTTAGAGTCAGGGTACTCCCAAGAGACCCAGTACTTC	CASSLESGYSQETQYF
TRBV2	NA	TRBJ2-2	TRBD1	TGTGCCAGGACAGGGGAGAACACCGGGGAGCTGTTTTTT	CARTGENTGELFF
TRBV29-1	few	TRBJ2-3	NA	TGCAGCGTCCCAGTCCCCGGGGGGCCAGGAGATACGCAGTATTTT	CSVPVPGGPGDTQYF
TRBV6-4	NA	TRBJ2-1	NA	TGTGCCAGCAGTGACTCGTCTCTCCCGCCACTGGATGAGCAGTTCTTC	CASSDSSLPPLDEQFF
TRBV29-1	NA	TRBJ2-7	TRBD2	TGCAGCGCAACAGGACTAGCGGGAATCTACGAGCAGTACTTC	CSATGLAGIYEQYF
TRBV27	NA	TRBJ2-1	NA	TGTGCCAGCAGTTCCGGGGGCGCGTACAATGAGCAGTTCTTC	CASSSGGAYNEQFF
TRBV25-1	NA	TRBJ2-3	TRBD2	TGTGCCAGCAGTGAATTCGAGAGCGGGAAAGCAGATACGCAGTATTTT	CASSEFESGKADTQYF
TRBV19	few	TRBJ2-7	NA	TGTGCCAGTAGTATATTCGGGAACGACGAGCAGTACTTC	CASSIFGNDEQYF
TRBV29-1	few	TRBJ2-1	TRBD2	TGCAGCGTCCCCCCAGTAGCGGGCGGAAACAATGAGCAGTTCTTC	CSVPPVAGGNNEQFF
TRBV9	NA	TRBJ2-2	NA	TGTGCCAGCAGCGTAGGGTACGGCACCGGGGAGCTGTTTTTT	CASSVGYGTGELFF
TRBV29-1	NA	TRBJ2-5	NA	TGCAGCGTTGAGGGCGGAGCCATTGAAGAGACCCAGTACTTC	CSVEGGAIEETQYF
TRBV19	NA	TRBJ1-1	NA	TGTGCCAGTAGTATCGCCAGGGGCTTGAACACTGAAGCTTTCTTT	CASSIARGLNTEAFF
TRBV9	few	TRBJ1-1	NA	TGTGCCAGCAGCGTAGGACAGAGTGGAAACACTGAAGCTTTCTTT	CASSVGQSGNTEAFF
TRBV30	few	TRBJ2-3	TRBD1	TGTGCCTGGAGTCGTGACAGGGGGCTGACAGATACGCAGTATTTT	CAWSRDRGLTDTQYF
TRBV11-2	many	TRBJ2-1	NA	TGTGCCAGCAGCTTCGGCCGCAATGAGCAGTTCTTC	CASSFGRNEQFF
TRBV13	NA	TRBJ2-7	TRBD2	TGTGCCAGCAGCACGGGACTAGCGGGAGGGCCGGAAGAGCAGTACTTC	CASSTGLAGGPEEQYF
TRBV5-6	once	TRBJ2-4	NA	TGTGCCAGCAGCTTGGACAGGGCGGACATTCAGTACTTC	CASSLDRADIQYF
TRBV9	once	TRBJ2-2	NA	TGTGCCAGCAGCGTAGTGAGCGGTTCGAACACCGGGGAGCTGTTTTTT	CASSVVSGSNTGELFF
TRBV27	few	TRBJ1-2	TRBD1	TGTGCCAGCAGTTTCCGCGGACAGGGCTATGGCTACACCTTC	CASSFRGQGYGYTF
TRBV9	few	TRBJ2-1	NA	TGTGCCAGCAGCGCGCCCCCCTACAATGAGCAGTTCTTC	CASSAPPYNEQFF
TRBV30	few	TRBJ1-2	NA	TGTGCCTGGAGTGTGGAGGGAAGGGACTATGGCTACACCTTC	CAWSVEGRDYGYTF
TRBV7-9	NA	TRBJ2-1	NA	TGTGCCAGCAGCCTCGACCGCTATGAGCAGTTCTTC	CASSLDRYEQFF
TRBV30	NA	TRBJ2-7	NA	TGTGCCTGGAGTGTACGAGGGTACGAGCAGTACTTC	CAWSVRGYEQYF
TRBV27	NA	TRBJ2-7	NA	TGTGCCAGCAGTCACCCATCGATGGGGGCTAGTCACGAGCAGTACTTC	CASSHPSMGASHEQYF
TRBV4-3	NA	TRBJ2-6	NA	TGCGCCAGCAGCCAAGGGAGGGTCGGGGGAATTGGGGCCAACGTCCTGACTTTC	CASSQGRVGGIGANVLTF
TRBV6-5	NA	TRBJ2-1	NA	TGTGCCAGCAGCACGACAGAGAATGAGCAGTTCTTC	CASSTTENEQFF
TRBV29-1	NA	TRBJ2-7	NA	TGCAGCGTTCTGGTGGGGGACACCTCCTACGAGCAGTACTTC	CSVLVGDTSYEQYF
TRBV23-1	NA	TRBJ2-7	TRBD1	TGCGCCAGCAGTCATTATACAGGGGGCCTTTCCTACGAGCAGTACTTC	CASSHYTGGLSYEQYF